The TCR beta chain under discussion was sequenced for a study of blood T cells in healthy people across ages (dated by TCRdb to the mid-2010s). With regard to the full study: In model experiments, template switching captured roughly one uniquely barcoded TCR beta cDNA molecule for every two T cells. The study measured age-related changes in TCR beta repertoire diversity using deep sequencing normalized with unique cDNA molecular identifiers. Two additional independent replicas of 1 million unique cDNA reads from the same blood draw were analyzed for two donors (one aged 18 to 30 and one aged 80 or older). Donors were grouped into four age groups: young (average 16 years), middle-aged (less than 40), aged (around 56) and long-lived (around 80). To avoid experimental bias, donors of different ages were randomly spread across the sequencing lanes. Study-wide conclusions, independent of this receptor: Observed TCR beta diversity per million T cells fell roughly linearly with age, and a significant reduction was already apparent by age about 38. Estimates of total diversity from one million sequenced T cells were regarded as lower bounds and underestimates. Compared with the aged group, the long-lived group had more naive CD4+ T cells, fewer expanded clones and increased TCR diversity, suggesting age selection. Observed TCR beta diversity correlated strongly with the percentage of naive T cells measured by flow cytometry. Because donor CMV infection status was unknown, age-related changes in expanded clonotypes were potentially confounded. Because profiling used bulk unsorted PBMCs, naive and antigen-experienced compartments could not be compared conclusively.

This clonotype was observed at least ten times. What antigen it recognizes has not been identified. The record has no base qualities; no much larger clone is one base away. Systemically healthy Caucasian individuals from Russia, 39 in total and aged about 6 to 100 years, were included as donors. Each donor gave ten milliliters of peripheral blood, collected into EDTA-treated Vacutainer tubes. Ficoll-Paque density-gradient centrifugation was used to isolate PBMCs, with at least 6.5 million per sample. Trizol reagent was used to extract total RNA from the PBMCs, yielding at least 5 micrograms per sample. The percentages of naive CD45RAhigh/CD27high T cells were determined by flow cytometry on a PBMC aliquot from every donor. The germline V gene yields SGHTA for CDR1 and FQGNSA for CDR2. The germline V and J ends show losses of 4 bases and 7 bases respectively, and no gene match explains 7 bases of the junction. Reading from cysteine to phenylalanine, the CDR3 counts 15 amino acids. The CDR3 DNA has 45 bases and is translated from base 1.

The method was 5' RACE. Sequencing relied on an Illumina HiSeq 2500. The second PCR ran for roughly 7 to 12 cycles and used a J-beta primer mix along with a sample-barcoded 5' primer. A unique molecular identifier was introduced onto each TCR beta cDNA molecule by a template-switch 5' adaptor carrying 12 random nucleotides. At least 2.5 million CDR3-containing paired-end reads were obtained from each sample. All of the RNA was converted into first-strand cDNA using the Mint cDNA synthesis kit, with a TRBC-specific oligonucleotide serving as the primer. Following uracil-DNA glycosylase treatment, a first 18-cycle PCR with universal primers M1SS and BC2_uni_R was performed on all cDNA. The published analysis was carried out like this. For normalization, 1 million high-quality reads, each with a distinct molecular identifier, were randomly selected from each sample. Instead of being binned into consensus sequences, reads with shared molecular identifiers were discarded. CDR3 identification, clonotype clustering and error correction used MiTCR with a Q25 quality threshold and the strictest error-elimination algorithm. A nonparametric unseen species model using Euler transformation provided a lower-bound estimate of total TCR beta diversity. TCRdb's own reprocessing of the public reads used fastp at Q25 and MiXCR and kept productive beta chains. Here each entry gathers all rows of one CDR3 protein and keeps the most common genes and DNA. Clone size and V and J calls follow TCRdb, not the original study. In this sample the table shows around 900,000 distinct CDR3 sequences, around 26% of which occur a single time. The ten largest clones represent 17% of the sample.

The receptor was isolated from an elderly woman in good health. Sequenced: blood. The sequence links TRBV7-2 to TRBJ1-6, with TRBD1 matching 7 junction bases. The encoded CDR3 is CASSSQGGGNSPLHF. The DNA is TGTGCCAGCAGCTCCCAGGGGGGCGGCAATTCACCCCTCCACTTT.